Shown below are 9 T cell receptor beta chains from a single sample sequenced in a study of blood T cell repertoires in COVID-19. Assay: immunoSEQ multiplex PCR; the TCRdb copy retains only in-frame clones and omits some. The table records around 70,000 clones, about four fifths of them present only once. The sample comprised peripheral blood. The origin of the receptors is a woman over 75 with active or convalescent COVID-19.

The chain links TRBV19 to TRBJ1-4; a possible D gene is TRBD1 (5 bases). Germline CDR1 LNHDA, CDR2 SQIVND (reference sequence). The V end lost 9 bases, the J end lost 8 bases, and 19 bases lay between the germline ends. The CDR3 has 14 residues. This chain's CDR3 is CASRQGQATEKLFF. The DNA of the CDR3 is TGTGCCAGCCGTCAAGGACAAGCTACGGAAAAACTGTTTTTT.

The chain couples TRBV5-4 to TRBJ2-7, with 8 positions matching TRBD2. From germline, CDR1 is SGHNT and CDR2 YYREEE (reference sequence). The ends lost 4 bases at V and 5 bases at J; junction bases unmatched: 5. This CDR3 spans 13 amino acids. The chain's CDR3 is CASSPSGLHEQYF. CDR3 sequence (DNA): TGTGCCAGCAGCCCTAGCGGGTTACACGAGCAGTACTTC.

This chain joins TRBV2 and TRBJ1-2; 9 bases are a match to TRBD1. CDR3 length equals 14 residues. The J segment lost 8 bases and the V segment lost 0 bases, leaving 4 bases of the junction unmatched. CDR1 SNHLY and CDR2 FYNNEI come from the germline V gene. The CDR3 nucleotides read TGTGCCAGCAGTGAAGCGGGGACAGGGATGGGCTACACCTTC. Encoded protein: CASSEAGTGMGYTF.

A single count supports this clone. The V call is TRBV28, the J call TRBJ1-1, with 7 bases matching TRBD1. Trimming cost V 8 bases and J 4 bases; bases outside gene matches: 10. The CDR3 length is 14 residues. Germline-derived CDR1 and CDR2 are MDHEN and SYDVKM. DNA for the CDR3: TGTGCCAGCCAAACCCCAGGGGGGACCACTGAAGCTTTCTTT. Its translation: CASQTPGGTTEAFF.

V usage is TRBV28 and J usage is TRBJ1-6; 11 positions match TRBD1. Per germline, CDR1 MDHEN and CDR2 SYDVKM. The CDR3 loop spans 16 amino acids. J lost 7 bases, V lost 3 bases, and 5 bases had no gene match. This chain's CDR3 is CASSLPGTGGNSPLHF. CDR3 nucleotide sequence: TGTGCCAGCAGTTTGCCAGGGACAGGGGGGAATTCACCCCTCCACTTT.

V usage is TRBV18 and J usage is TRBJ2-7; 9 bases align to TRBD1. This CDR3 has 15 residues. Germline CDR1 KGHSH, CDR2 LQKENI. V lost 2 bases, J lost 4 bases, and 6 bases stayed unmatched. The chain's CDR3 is CASSPDRGKGYEQYF. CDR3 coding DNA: TGTGCCAGCTCACCAGACAGGGGGAAGGGGTACGAGCAGTACTTC.

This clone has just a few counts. The CDR3 sequence: CASRWAQSPPEAFF. CDR3 DNA sequence: TGTGCCAGCAGGTGGGCACAATCCCCGCCTGAAGCTTTCTTT. The chain couples TRBV2 to TRBJ1-1; D is ambiguous. From germline, CDR1 is SNHLY and CDR2 FYNNEI. CDR3 length equals 14 residues. V was cut by 6 bases and J by 6 bases, with 17 bases left in between.

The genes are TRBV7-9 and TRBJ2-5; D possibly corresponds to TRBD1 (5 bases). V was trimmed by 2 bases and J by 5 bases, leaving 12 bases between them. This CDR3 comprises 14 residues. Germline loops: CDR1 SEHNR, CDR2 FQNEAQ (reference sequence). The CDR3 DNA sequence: TGTGCCAGCAGCTTAAAGACAAAGGGGGAGACCCAGTACTTC. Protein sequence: CASSLKTKGETQYF.

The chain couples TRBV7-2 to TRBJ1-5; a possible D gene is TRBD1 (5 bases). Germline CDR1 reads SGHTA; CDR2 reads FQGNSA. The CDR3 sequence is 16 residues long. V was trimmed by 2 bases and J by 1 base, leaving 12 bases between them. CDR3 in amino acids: CASSLIAAGSNQPQHF. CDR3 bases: TGTGCCAGCAGCTTAATCGCGGCAGGGAGCAATCAGCCCCAGCATTTT.